Listed here is a single T cell receptor beta chain. This sample stems from a study of blood T cell repertoires in COVID-19. Study context: Collection of acute and convalescent COVID-19 samples took place in the United States, Italy and Spain. Sample material is recorded as cDNA or gDNA derived from T cells, B-cell-depleted T cells, or PBMCs.

The length of the CDR3 is 14 residues. Recruited during active infection, patients (from Seattle) were subsequently followed longitudinally. In the original analysis: Estimation of nucleated cell counts was performed using reference gene primer amplification. Clones were sequenced by immunoSEQ multiplex PCR, and TCRdb holds only the in-frame ones, with some missing. That table supplies the V and J calls and clone size; D and trimming were determined from the DNA. This sample has fewer than 200,000 clones, with roughly 82% found just once. Sequences were obtained from peripheral blood. This rearrangement joins TRBV21-1 to TRBJ2-3; the table's TRBD2 call for D was not verified on the DNA. TRBV21-1 is shown as a pseudogene. This sequence originates from a woman in her sixties or seventies with COVID-19, enrolled during active disease. CDR3 protein: CASSQSPRTDTQYF. In DNA, the CDR3 is TGTGCCAGCAGCCAAAGCCCACGCACAGATACGCAGTATTTT.